One and the same sample provided the 21 T cell receptor beta chains below, sequenced in a study of blood T cells in healthy people across ages. Through a sample-barcoded 5' primer and a J-beta primer mix, a second PCR was run for 7 to 11 cycles. TCRdb reprocessed the 5' RACE reads with MiXCR, giving one entry per CDR3 protein. This sample has about 640,000 distinct CDR3 sequences, with about 30% found just once. Sequencing was done on a sample of blood. These receptor sequences come from a woman of 80 years or more in good health.

This clonotype was detected many times. V is TRBV5-1 and J is TRBJ1-2; weak D call: TRBD1 (6 bases). Trimming took off 4 bases at V and 5 bases at J, with 18 bases between the two ends. CDR1 and CDR2 (germline): SGHRS, YFSETQ. The CDR3 totals 15 residues. Here the CDR3 DNA reads TGCGCCAGCAGCCCGGGGGGGGGCGAGCGTTATGGCTACACCTTC. It encodes CASSPGGGERYGYTF.

Points on this clonotype: A much larger clone differs from this one at a single base, so this may be a read error. This chain joins TRBV2 and TRBJ1-4, with D unclear. The CDR3 runs 15 residues. The germline V gene has CDR1 SNHLY and CDR2 FYNNEI. V was pared by 4 bases and J by 13 bases, with 22 bases between. The CDR3 nucleotides read TGTGCCAGCAGTGTCCGGTCCCTGAGGGAAGGAATACTGTTTTTT. It translates to CASSVRSLREGILFF. Full variable domain (outside the CDR3, taken from reference TRBV2 and TRBJ1-4): EPEVTQTPSHQVTQMGQEVILRCVPISNHLYFYWYRQILGQKVEFLVSFYNNEISEKSEIFDDQFSVERPDGSNFTLKIRSTKLEDSAMYFCASSVRSLREGILFFGSGTQLSVL.

This clonotype occurred many times. V and J are TRBV18 and TRBJ2-3; TRBD2 aligns across 7 bases. V was clipped by 2 bases and J by 5 bases; unmatched bases: 10. Germline loops: CDR1 KGHSH, CDR2 LQKENI. This CDR3 is built from 16 residues. The CDR3 here is CASSPRLGTTRDTQYF. CDR3 DNA: TGTGCCAGCTCACCAAGGTTGGGGACTACTCGAGATACGCAGTATTTT.

This clonotype was seen a few times. The rearrangement links TRBV30 to TRBJ1-6; a weak D match, TRBD1 (6 bases). V was cut by 3 bases and J by 3 bases, with 9 bases left in between. Germline CDR1 reads GTSNPN; CDR2 reads SVGIG (reference sequence). CDR3 size: 14 residues. CDR3 sequence reads: CAWSQQGYNSPLHF. In DNA form, the CDR3 reads TGTGCCTGGAGCCAACAGGGCTATAATTCACCCCTCCACTTT.

This clonotype was seen at least ten times. The chain carries TRBV7-3 and TRBJ2-3; tentative D call: TRBD2 (5 bases). This CDR3 spans 14 amino acids. Germline V gene lookup returns CDR1 SGHTA and CDR2 FQGTGA. V lost 5 bases to trimming and J lost 5 bases, with 14 bases between them. CDR3 region: CASSKLGGLDTQYF. The CDR3 nucleotides are TGTGCCAGCAGCAAATTGGGCGGGTTAGATACGCAGTATTTT. Filled out from reference TRBV7-3 and TRBJ2-3, the complete variable domain reads GAGVSQTPSNKVTEKGKYVELRCDPISGHTALYWYRQSLGQGPEFLIYFQGTGAADDSGLPNDRFFAVRPEGSVSTLKIQRTERGDSAVYLCASSKLGGLDTQYFGPGTRLTVL.

This clonotype appeared many times. This chain uses TRBV9 with TRBJ2-7; TRBD1 matches 9 bases. The CDR3 spans 14 residues. V lost 3 bases, J lost 3 bases, and 4 bases stayed unmatched. Germline V gives CDR1 SGDLS, CDR2 YYNGEE. This CDR3 is CASSAGQGNYEQYF. CDR3 in DNA: TGTGCCAGCAGCGCGGGACAGGGAAACTACGAGCAGTACTTC.

The chain joins TRBV6-5 to TRBJ2-5; D perhaps matches TRBD2 (6 bases). This CDR3 contains 15 residues. CDR1 and CDR2 (germline): MNHEY, SVGAGI. Trimming cost V 2 bases and J 5 bases, with 15 bases left between them. CDR3 loop: CASSYRGSPGETQYF. CDR3 bases: TGTGCCAGCAGTTACCGGGGGTCCCCTGGGGAGACCCAGTACTTC.

The chain is built from TRBV5-1 and TRBJ1-1, with a possible D match to TRBD1 (5 bases). Germline V gene lookup returns CDR1 SGHRS and CDR2 YFSETQ. This CDR3 contains 16 residues. The V and J ends lost 0 bases and 7 bases respectively, with 19 bases between them. CDR3 region: CASSLGRGAAGDEAFF. In DNA, the CDR3 is TGCGCCAGCAGCTTGGGTAGGGGCGCGGCGGGTGATGAAGCTTTCTTT.

Many counts were recorded for this clonotype. V usage is TRBV6-2 or TRBV6-3 and J usage is TRBJ1-5; D remains unclear. Trimming removed 5 bases at V and 4 bases at J, with 12 bases between. CDR3 length: 14 amino acids. The V gene's germline CDR1 is MNHEY and CDR2 SVGEGT. The DNA for the CDR3 is TGTGCCAGCAGTGACACCTCGGAGAATCAGCCCCAGCATTTT. It yields the protein CASSDTSENQPQHF.

This clonotype was detected many times. The gene calls are TRBV12-3 or TRBV12-4 and TRBJ2-4, with TRBD1 matching over 7 bases. The V gene end was trimmed by 6 bases and the J gene end by 0 bases; junction bases not matched to a gene: 5. CDR3 length equals 15 residues. CDR3 amino acids: CASRDTGVAKNIQYF. The CDR3 region has the DNA TGTGCCAGCAGGGATACAGGGGTAGCCAAAAACATTCAGTACTTC.

Concerning this clonotype itself: This may come from a read error, since a much larger clone is one base off. The V call is TRBV7-9, the J call TRBJ1-4; 9 nucleotides line up with TRBD1. The CDR3 runs to 13 residues. Looked up from germline, CDR1 is SEHNR and CDR2 is FQNEAQ (reference sequence). CDR3 region: CASSGTGNEKRFF. The CDR3, as DNA: TGTGCCAGCAGCGGGACAGGGAATGAAAAACGGTTTTTT.

Notes on this clonotype: Since a much larger clone is just one base distant, this may be a read error. The chain joins TRBV10-3 to TRBJ1-1; D remains ambiguous. The germline V gene encodes CDR1 ENHRY and CDR2 SYGVKD. This CDR3 region has 13 residues. The V and J ends lost 6 bases and 3 bases respectively, with 11 bases between them. CDR3 region: CAIRIDEDTEAFF. Written as DNA, the CDR3 is TGTGCCATCAGAATTGACGAGGACACTGAAGCTTTCTTT.

The genes are TRBV19 and TRBJ2-2; D is undetermined. V was shortened by 1 base and J by 4 bases, with 13 bases between the two germline ends. The CDR3 is made up of 16 amino acids. The germline V gene encodes CDR1 LNHDA and CDR2 SQIVND (reference sequence). CDR3 region: CASSIGTSLGTGELFF. The CDR3 coding sequence is TGTGCCAGTAGTATAGGGACCAGCCTCGGCACCGGGGAGCTGTTTTTT.

The chain uses TRBV7-3 and TRBJ2-3, with 10 nucleotides matching TRBD2. The CDR3 consists of 16 residues. Germline assignment: CDR1 SGHTA and CDR2 FQGTGA. Trimming cost V 6 bases and J 2 bases; bases outside gene matches: 8. The CDR3 region is CASSFAGTSVTDTQYF. The CDR3 DNA follows: TGTGCCAGCAGTTTCGCCGGGACTAGCGTCACAGATACGCAGTATTTT.

This clonotype was counted only a few times. In nucleotides, the CDR3 is TGTGCCAGCAGCCCTAGCGGGGGGCGCCAAGAGACCCAGTACTTC. This translates into CASSPSGGRQETQYF. The chain combines TRBV11-2 with TRBJ2-5, with 11 bases identical to TRBD2. The CDR3 contains 15 residues. Germline trimming cut 5 bases from V and 1 base from J; bases unmatched to any gene: 3. CDR1 and CDR2 (germline): SGHAT, FQNNGV.

This clonotype was seen at least ten times. The rearrangement uses TRBV20-1 and TRBJ2-3, with 10 bases that match TRBD2. The length of the CDR3 is 15 residues. Per germline, CDR1 DFQATT and CDR2 SNEGSKA (reference sequence). V lost 5 bases, J lost 5 bases, and 10 bases stayed unmatched. The CDR3 reads CSADIAGGWEDTQYF. CDR3 DNA sequence: TGCAGTGCTGATATAGCGGGGGGCTGGGAAGATACGCAGTATTTT.

At least ten counts were recorded for this clonotype. The genes are TRBV5-1 and TRBJ2-3; 7 nucleotides align to TRBD1. Unmatched junction bases numbered 8, after V lost 0 bases and J lost 4 bases. CDR3 length equals 16 residues. Germline V gives CDR1 SGHRS, CDR2 YFSETQ. DNA of the CDR3: TGCGCCAGCAGCTTGGAGGGGGCAGGGTTGGCAGATACGCAGTATTTT. It is translated as CASSLEGAGLADTQYF.

This clonotype has at least ten counts. The V and J genes are TRBV20-1 and TRBJ2-3; possibly TRBD1 for D (6 bases). Trimming pared 6 bases from V and 2 bases from J, leaving 18 bases between. Germline V gene lookup returns CDR1 DFQATT and CDR2 SNEGSKA (reference sequence). CDR3 length: 15 amino acids. The DNA for the CDR3 is TGCAGTGCGGGGGCCCACAGGGCGGACACAGATACGCAGTATTTT. Amino acid sequence: CSAGAHRADTDTQYF.

In its sample, this clonotype was seen once. This may come from a read error, since a much larger clone is one base off. The V and J genes are TRBV20-1 and TRBJ1-2, with TRBD1 as a possible D gene (5 bases). V was cut by 2 bases and J by 1 base, with 20 bases left in between. The CDR3 loop spans 17 amino acids. The germline CDR1 and CDR2 sequences are DFQATT and SNEGSKA (reference sequence). The CDR3 sequence: CSARTTKDRGFNYGYTF. The CDR3 region has the DNA TGCAGTGCTAGAACCACAAAAGACAGAGGATTTAACTATGGCTACACCTTC.

This clonotype was observed at least ten times. The J gene is TRBJ2-3, the V gene TRBV5-1; no firm D call. Trimming left V 4 bases short and J 4 bases short, with 7 bases between. Per the germline V gene, CDR1 is SGHRS and CDR2 is YFSETQ. This CDR3 has 12 amino acids. Here the CDR3 DNA reads TGCGCCAGCAGCACGGCCTCAGATACGCAGTATTTT. This codes for CASSTASDTQYF.

The rearrangement links TRBV12-3 or TRBV12-4 to TRBJ1-1; D is undetermined. The V end lost 6 bases, the J end lost 4 bases, and 15 bases lay between the germline ends. CDR3 length: 14 amino acids. CDR3: CASRKQIISTEAFF. The CDR3 DNA reads TGTGCCAGCAGGAAACAGATAATATCCACTGAAGCTTTCTTT.